The next 13 T cell receptor beta chains were all read from a single sample in a study of control samples from healthy donors and cancer patients. The assay was immunoSEQ multiplex PCR, and TCRdb's table has in-frame clones only and misses some. The sample holds around 140,000 clones, approximately 94% seen once. The sequenced sample was blood. The receptors were sampled from a man between 35 and 55 years old in good health.

This clone was detected only a few times. The rearrangement joins TRBV10-3 to TRBJ2-7; no definite D call. The V end was cut by 0 bases, the J end by 6 bases, with 3 bases between. This CDR3 has 11 amino acids. Germline V gene lookup returns CDR1 ENHRY and CDR2 SYGVKD. This chain's CDR3 is CAISESGEQYF. CDR3 in DNA: TGTGCCATCAGTGAGTCCGGCGAGCAGTACTTC.

V is TRBV5-1 and J is TRBJ2-5; TRBD2 might be the D (6 bases). V was cut by 4 bases and J by 1 base, with 11 bases left in between. The CDR3 runs to 14 residues. The germline V gene has CDR1 SGHRS and CDR2 YFSETQ. This chain's CDR3 is CASSGAGPQETQYF. In DNA, the CDR3 is TGCGCCAGCAGCGGGGCGGGACCCCAAGAGACCCAGTACTTC.

V gene TRBV10-3 combines with J gene TRBJ2-7, with unresolved D. The V gene's germline CDR1 is ENHRY and CDR2 SYGVKD. The CDR3 has 14 amino acids. V lost 6 bases, J lost 1 base, and 13 bases lay in between. CDR3 region: CAIRASPGSYEQYF. CDR3 DNA sequence: TGTGCCATCAGGGCCAGCCCCGGGTCCTACGAGCAGTACTTC.

The chain employs TRBV7-2 and TRBJ2-2, with 12 bases that match TRBD1. Germline lookup yields CDR1 SGHTA and CDR2 FQGNSA. The CDR3 is made up of 16 amino acids. After removal of 6 bases from V and 2 bases from J, the junction contained 4 bases not matched to a gene. Written as DNA, the CDR3 is TGTGCCAGCAGGAGGGGGACAGGGGGCAACACCGGGGAGCTGTTTTTT. Protein: CASRRGTGGNTGELFF.

The chain combines TRBV15 with TRBJ1-2; the D gene is possibly TRBD1 (6 bases). The germline gives CDR1 LNHNV, CDR2 YYDKDF (reference sequence). Deletions cut 5 bases from V and 8 bases from J, with 15 bases between. CDR3 size: 13 residues. The CDR3 region is CATSSTGAGGYTF. CDR3 sequence (DNA): TGTGCCACCAGCTCGACGGGGGCGGGCGGCTACACCTTC.

The chain is built from TRBV7-9 and TRBJ1-2, with D possibly matching TRBD1 (5 bases). This CDR3 contains 14 residues. The V gene lost 4 bases and the J gene lost 3 bases, with 12 bases spanning the gap. Germline CDR1 and CDR2: SEHNR and FQNEAQ (reference sequence). The CDR3 reads CASSWQGRDYGYTF. CDR3 coding DNA: TGTGCCAGCAGCTGGCAGGGTAGGGACTATGGCTACACCTTC.

This chain joins TRBV7-2 and TRBJ1-4; unclear D gene. Trimming took 3 bases from V and 6 from J, leaving 2 bases between them. The CDR3 loop spans 11 amino acids. CDR1 SGHTA and CDR2 FQGNSA come from the germline V gene. The CDR3: CASSFHEKLFF. CDR3 in DNA: TGTGCCAGCAGCTTCCATGAAAAACTGTTTTTT.

The V call is TRBV19, the J call TRBJ1-1; D is unclear. Trimming cost V 4 bases and J 6 bases, with 6 bases left between them. Germline V CDR1 and CDR2: LNHDA, SQIVND (reference sequence). The CDR3 loop spans 11 amino acids. CDR3 loop: CASSNIAEAFF. In DNA, the CDR3 is TGTGCCAGTAGTAATATCGCTGAAGCTTTCTTT.

In its sample, this clone was seen once. The chain uses TRBV27 and TRBJ2-3, with TRBD2 matching over 7 bases. Losses at the gene ends were 8 bases for V and 2 bases for J; bases not matched to a gene: 16. CDR3 length equals 17 residues. The V gene's germline CDR1 is MNHEY and CDR2 SMNVEV (reference sequence). In DNA form, the CDR3 reads TGTGCCAGCTCCCCCAGGCTAGCGGAGACGTTCACAGATACGCAGTATTTT. It codes for CASSPRLAETFTDTQYF.

The rearrangement uses TRBV10-1 and TRBJ1-4, with 7 bases identical to TRBD1. The V gene end was trimmed by 3 bases and the J gene end by 7 bases; junction bases not matched to a gene: 11. The CDR3 sequence is 16 residues long. The germline CDR1 and CDR2 sequences are WNHNN and SYGVQD (reference sequence). CDR3 residues: CASSDARAGGSEKLFF. CDR3 nucleotides: TGCGCCAGCAGTGATGCCCGGGCAGGGGGATCTGAAAAACTGTTTTTT.

V and J are TRBV4-1 and TRBJ1-2; maybe TRBD1 (5 bases). V was trimmed by 3 bases and J by 5 bases, leaving 10 bases between them. Germline V gene sequence: CDR1 MGHRA, CDR2 YSYEKL. This CDR3 is built from 13 residues. This CDR3 is CASSQDTGYGYTF. CDR3 in DNA: TGCGCCAGCAGCCAGGATACAGGTTATGGCTACACCTTC.

The chain couples TRBV18 to TRBJ2-7, with D tentatively TRBD2 (5 bases). V lost 4 bases and J lost 3, with 13 bases in between. Looked up from germline, CDR1 is KGHSH and CDR2 is LQKENI. The length of the CDR3 is 14 residues. DNA for the CDR3: TGTGCCAGCTCACTCGGGCCCAGCGGCTACGAGCAGTACTTC. As protein: CASSLGPSGYEQYF.

This chain links TRBV9 with TRBJ2-3; 7 positions match TRBD1. CDR1 is SGDLS, CDR2 YYNGEE, per germline. This CDR3 has 14 amino acids. Trimming removed 0 bases from V and 2 bases from J; junction bases left unmatched: 0. This CDR3 is CASSVEGATDTQYF. The CDR3 bases are TGTGCCAGCAGCGTAGAGGGGGCCACAGATACGCAGTATTTT.